This TCR beta chain was found in a study of T cells in localized non-small cell lung cancer. Libraries were prepared by immunoSEQ multiplex PCR; TCRdb keeps only in-frame clonotypes and omits some of them. Of 25,000 to 35,000 clones listed, roughly nine tenths are singletons. Broader study findings: Only one tumor region went through sequencing, so heterogeneity may still be there. In adjacent lung appeared a median around 54 of the top 100 tumor clones.

The CDR3 sequence is 14 residues long. The germline gives CDR1 SGHTA, CDR2 FQGNSA. V gave up 0 bases and J gave up 7 bases, with 12 bases separating them. About this clone itself: What it binds is not known.

The chain carries TRBV7-2 and TRBJ1-2; D is possibly TRBD1 (5 bases). The sample in question was peripheral blood, obtained before any cancer treatment. This TCR was recovered from a female donor older than 55 with stage I lung adenocarcinoma. Here the CDR3 reads CASSLAMGGGGYTF. Here the CDR3 DNA reads TGTGCCAGCAGCTTAGCGATGGGGGGTGGTGGCTACACCTTC.